Shown below are 15 T cell receptor beta chains from a single sample sequenced in a study of blood T cell repertoires in COVID-19. TCRdb's table, derived via immunoSEQ multiplex PCR, lists solely in-frame clones and lacks some. The top ten clones hold 20% to 30% of a sample with 90,000 or so clones, 65% to 90% of them seen once. The specimen sequenced was peripheral blood. These receptors all stem from a man aged 55 to 69 with acute or convalescent COVID-19.

The chain combines TRBV7-9 with TRBJ2-4; TRBD2 matches at 10 bases. The trim removed 5 bases at V and 8 bases at J, leaving 12 bases unmatched. CDR1 and CDR2 from the germline V gene are SEHNR and FQNEAQ (reference sequence). The CDR3 sequence is 16 residues long. The CDR3 DNA follows: TGTGCCAGCAGCCCACAGAGCGGGGGGGCCGATTACATTCAGTACTTC. Translating gives CASSPQSGGADYIQYF.

This sequence joins TRBV7-9 and TRBJ1-6; weak D call: TRBD1 (5 bases). Germline lookup yields CDR1 SEHNR and CDR2 FQNEAQ (reference sequence). The CDR3 consists of 14 residues. V shed 5 bases and J shed 6 bases, with 11 bases lying between them. As DNA, the CDR3 is TGTGCCAGCAGCCAGACAGACCCTAATTCACCCCTCCACTTT. Encoded protein: CASSQTDPNSPLHF. The full variable domain, with the rest looked up from reference TRBV7-9 and TRBJ1-6, is DTGVSQNPRHKITKRGQNVTFRCDPISEHNRLYWYRQTLGQGPEFLTYFQNEAQLEKSRLLSDRFSAERPKGSFSTLEIQRTEQGDSAMYLCASSQTDPNSPLHFGNGTRLTVT.

The J gene is TRBJ1-1, the V gene TRBV6-4; D is possibly TRBD1 (6 bases). This CDR3 contains 15 residues. Between the trimmed V and J ends, which lost 6 bases and 1 base, there was a span of 15 bases. Germline V gene data show CDR1 as MRHNA and CDR2 as SNTAGT. This chain's CDR3 is CASRKTGAKNTEAFF. The CDR3 nucleotides read TGTGCCAGCAGGAAGACAGGAGCCAAGAACACTGAAGCTTTCTTT.

The chain uses TRBV19 and TRBJ1-2, with 7 bases fitting TRBD1. Germline lookup yields CDR1 LNHDA and CDR2 SQIVND (reference sequence). V gave up 4 bases and J gave up 8 bases; unmatched junction bases: 7. The CDR3 totals 13 residues. Here the CDR3 reads CASSTGTEKGYTF. CDR3 DNA: TGTGCCAGTAGTACTGGGACAGAAAAGGGCTACACCTTC.

The chain is built from TRBV3-1 (or the pseudogene TRBV3-2) and TRBJ1-6, with TRBD1 matching over 9 bases. The germline V gene encodes CDR1 LGHDT and CDR2 YNNKEL (reference sequence). The length of the CDR3 is 14 residues. V was pared by 10 bases and J by 4 bases, with 5 bases of the junction left unmatched. Written as DNA, the CDR3 is TGTGCCACGACGGGACAGGGTTATAATTCACCCCTCCACTTT. Encoded protein: CATTGQGYNSPLHF.

This chain joins TRBV7-3 and TRBJ2-1; 10 bases align to TRBD1. The length of the CDR3 is 16 residues. The junction had 7 bases not matched to a gene; V was cut back by 0 bases and J by 8 bases. CDR1 and CDR2 (germline): SGHTA, FQGTGA. The CDR3 reads CASSLTGTGASDEQFF. CDR3 bases: TGTGCCAGCAGCTTAACCGGGACAGGGGCTTCGGATGAGCAGTTCTTC.

J is TRBJ2-1 and V is TRBV28, with TRBD1 as a possible D gene (6 bases). Germline V gene lookup returns CDR1 MDHEN and CDR2 SYDVKM. The V end lost 5 bases, the J end lost 12 bases, and 14 bases lay between the germline ends. This CDR3 comprises 12 residues. CDR3 nucleotide sequence: TGTGCCAGCAGTCTCGACAGAGGGGGGCAGTTCTTC. This encodes CASSLDRGGQFF.

The chain links TRBV5-1 to TRBJ1-1; 8 bases fit TRBD1. This CDR3 comprises 17 residues. Trimming cost V 0 bases and J 6 bases; bases outside gene matches: 13. Germline V gene sequence: CDR1 SGHRS, CDR2 YFSETQ. The chain's CDR3 is CASSLAYRTGRGAEAFF. The CDR3 coding sequence is TGCGCCAGCAGCTTGGCTTATCGGACAGGGCGGGGTGCTGAAGCTTTCTTT.

This clone was counted once. The V and J genes are TRBV18 and TRBJ1-2; no definite D call. V dropped 2 bases and J dropped 0 bases, with 4 bases sitting between them. The CDR3 covers 13 residues. CDR1 is KGHSH and CDR2 is LQKENI in the germline V gene. CDR3 sequence reads: CASSPSANYGYTF. The DNA of the CDR3 is TGTGCCAGCTCACCATCCGCTAACTATGGCTACACCTTC.

The chain links TRBV5-1 to TRBJ2-7; 8 bases map to TRBD1. Germline assignment: CDR1 SGHRS and CDR2 YFSETQ. The CDR3 covers 20 residues. Trimming removed 4 bases from V and 1 base from J; junction bases left unmatched: 22. CDR3 bases: TGCGCCAGCAGCGCAAAGGGTCAGGGGGCGGAGTGGGTTAGATCCTACGAGCAGTACTTC. Its translation: CASSAKGQGAEWVRSYEQYF.

The rearrangement links TRBV28 to TRBJ2-3, with 11 bases aligning to TRBD2. Trimming took 7 bases from V and 0 from J; bases not matched to a gene: 12. The CDR3 has 18 residues. Germline V gives CDR1 MDHEN, CDR2 SYDVKM. Here the CDR3 DNA reads TGTGCCAGCAATTACCCCACTAGCGGGGGTCCTAGCACAGATACGCAGTATTTT. Amino acids: CASNYPTSGGPSTDTQYF. Variable domain in full (rest from reference TRBV28 and TRBJ2-3): DVKVTQSSRYLVKRTGEKVFLECVQDMDHENMFWYRQDPGLGLRLIYFSYDVKMKEKGDIPEGYSVSREKKERFSLILESASTNQTSMYLCASNYPTSGGPSTDTQYFGPGTRLTVL.

The V gene is TRBV5-1, the J gene TRBJ2-7; TRBD1 matches 7 bases. The CDR3 consists of 17 residues. Per the germline V gene, CDR1 is SGHRS and CDR2 is YFSETQ. V trimming: 4 bases; J trimming: 0 bases; junction bases outside the gene matches: 13. CDR3 DNA: TGCGCCAGCAGCCTAGCTCCAACAGGGGACGGCTCCTACGAGCAGTACTTC. Amino acids: CASSLAPTGDGSYEQYF.

The rearrangement uses TRBV29-1 and TRBJ2-7, with D unresolved. V was trimmed by 1 base and J by 2 bases, leaving 15 bases between them. Looked up from germline, CDR1 is SQVTM and CDR2 is ANQGSEA. The CDR3 has 15 residues. In DNA form, the CDR3 reads TGCAGCGTTGAAGCTCCGAAAACCGGAGCCTACGAGCAGTACTTC. Its translation: CSVEAPKTGAYEQYF.

This chain joins TRBV6-4 and TRBJ1-1, with D possibly matching TRBD1 (6 bases). This CDR3 contains 15 residues. Germline V gene sequence: CDR1 MRHNA, CDR2 SNTAGT. V lost 6 bases and J lost 2, with 16 bases in between. This CDR3 reads CASRDTGRGNTEAFF. As DNA, the CDR3 is TGTGCCAGCAGGGATACAGGGAGGGGCAACACTGAAGCTTTCTTT.

This clone was seen once. The chain links TRBV5-5 to TRBJ2-7, with TRBD2 matching 7 bases. Germline trimming cut 0 bases from V and 1 base from J; bases unmatched to any gene: 4. The V gene's germline CDR1 is SGHKS and CDR2 YYEKEE (reference sequence). The CDR3 loop spans 15 amino acids. The CDR3 DNA follows: TGTGCCAGCAGCTTGGCAGCGGGGAATTCCTACGAGCAGTACTTC. It is translated as CASSLAAGNSYEQYF.